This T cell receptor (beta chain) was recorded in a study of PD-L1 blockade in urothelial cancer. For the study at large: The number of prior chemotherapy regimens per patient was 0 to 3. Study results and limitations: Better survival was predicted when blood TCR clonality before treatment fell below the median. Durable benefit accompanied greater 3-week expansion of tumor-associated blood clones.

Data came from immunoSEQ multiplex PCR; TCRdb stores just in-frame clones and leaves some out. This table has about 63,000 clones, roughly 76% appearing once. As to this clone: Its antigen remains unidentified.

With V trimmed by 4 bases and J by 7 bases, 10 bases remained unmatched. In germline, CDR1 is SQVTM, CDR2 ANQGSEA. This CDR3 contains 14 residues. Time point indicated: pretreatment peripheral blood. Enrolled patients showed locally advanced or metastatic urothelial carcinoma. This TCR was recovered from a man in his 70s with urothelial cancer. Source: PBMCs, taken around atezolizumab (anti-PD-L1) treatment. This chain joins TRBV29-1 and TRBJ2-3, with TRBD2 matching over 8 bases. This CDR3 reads CSVVLASGSNTQYF. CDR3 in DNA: TGCAGCGTTGTGCTGGCTAGCGGGTCGAATACGCAGTATTTT.